This section outlines one T cell receptor (beta chain) sequence together with its context. The CDR3 sequence is 14 residues long. Trimming pared 4 bases from V and 1 base from J, leaving 11 bases between. Germline CDR1 and CDR2: SGHRS and YFSETQ. The data were taken from a study of blood T cell repertoires in COVID-19. About the research overall: The study drew acute and convalescent COVID-19 samples from the United States, Italy and Spain.

Original handling: Amplifying reference gene primers gave estimates of nucleated cell counts. This table comes from immunoSEQ multiplex PCR, and its TCRdb copy is limited to in-frame clones, with some not included. The DNA gave D and trimming, while V, J and clone size come from that table. This table holds 200,000 or so clones, approximately 82% found once. This sequence was found in a human donor with acute or convalescent COVID-19. The donor label of this sample is uncertain. The chain has TRBV5-1 and TRBJ2-5; D is possibly TRBD2 (6 bases). Material: peripheral blood. CDR3 residues: CASSPGTFQETQYF. CDR3 DNA sequence: TGCGCCAGCAGCCCAGGGACTTTCCAAGAGACCCAGTACTTC. The full variable domain, its missing parts supplied by reference TRBV5-1 and TRBJ2-5, is KAGVTQTPRYLIKTRGQQVTLSCSPISGHRSVSWYQQTPGQGLQFLFEYFSETQRNKGNFPGRFSGRQFSNSRSEMNVSTLELGDSALYLCASSPGTFQETQYFGPGTRLLVL.